The 4 T cell receptor beta chains given below trace back to one sample, sequenced in a study of cytomegalovirus exposure and HLA in healthy donors listed by TCRdb under 2017. The library was made by the immunoSEQ multiplex PCR assay. For the multiplex PCR, a mixture combining 60 forward primers for TCR Vbeta segments and 13 reverse primers for TCR Jbeta segments was used. Here the immuneACCESS table is served through TCRdb, limited to in-frame sequences with V and J called. Missing clones are a known gap in these copies; in checked studies unresolved V genes cover under half, and the rest lacks a known reason. The sample includes some 110,000 clones, with 75% to 85% observed a single time. The ten largest clones take up around 3.6% of the sample. Sequences were obtained from PBMCs. The source of these receptors is a man between 40 and 49 years old in good health and CMV-seronegative.

A remark on this clone: The sample carries other DNA sequences with the same CDR3. The V and J genes are TRBV4-1 and TRBJ2-3, with 9 bases that match TRBD1. Looked up from germline, CDR1 is MGHRA and CDR2 is YSYEKL. V shed 3 bases, J shed 3 bases, and the junction held 4 bases outside the gene matches. The CDR3 consists of 15 residues. This chain's CDR3 is CASSQMDRGTDTQYF. The CDR3 DNA is TGCGCCAGCAGCCAGATGGACAGGGGAACAGATACGCAGTATTTT.

A few counts support this clone. This chain connects TRBV5-1 to TRBJ2-4; TRBD2 agrees at 13 bases. The germline CDR1 and CDR2 sequences are SGHRS and YFSETQ. This CDR3 has 17 residues. The ends lost 4 bases at V and 8 bases at J; junction bases unmatched: 12. CDR3 DNA: TGCGCCAGCAGCCAAGACAGACTAGCGGGGGGATTGGACATTCAGTACTTC. It is translated as CASSQDRLAGGLDIQYF.

The rearrangement joins TRBV7-6 to TRBJ2-1; the D gene is possibly TRBD1 (5 bases). The CDR3 length is 14 residues. Germline CDR1 SGHVS, CDR2 FNYEAQ. V was shortened by 0 bases and J by 6 bases, with 9 bases between the two germline ends. The DNA of the CDR3 is TGTGCCAGCAGCTTAGCACGACAGATCAATGAGCAGTTCTTC. Amino acids: CASSLARQINEQFF. Filled out from reference TRBV7-6 and TRBJ2-1, the complete variable domain reads GAGVSQSPRYKVTKRGQDVALRCDPISGHVSLYWYRQALGQGPEFLTYFNYEAQQDKSGLPNDRFSAERPEGSISTLTIQRTEQRDSAMYRCASSLARQINEQFFGPGTRLTVL.

V gene TRBV21-1 combines with J gene TRBJ2-1; the tabulated D call, TRBD1, remains unverified against the DNA. TRBV21-1 is a listed pseudogene. CDR3 length equals 13 residues. In DNA, the CDR3 is TGTGCCAGAACAGGGAGCTCCTACAATGAGCAGTTCTTC. Its translation is CARTGSSYNEQFF.